This T cell receptor (beta chain) was documented in a study of T cell repertoires in cytomegalovirus infection. Study-wide findings and caveats: In two of eight donors, the top clonotype was HLA-C-restricted CMV-specific.

A note on this clonotype: Its target is not known.

From the reads, TCRdb called clonotypes with MiXCR, one entry per CDR3 protein. The sample contains approximately 270,000 distinct CDR3 sequences, about 20% of which appear only once. From germline, CDR1 is SGHDN and CDR2 FVKESK. The CDR3 extends over 14 amino acids. V shed 5 bases and J shed 5 bases, with 10 bases lying between them. The clonotype originates from a human donor in good health (CMV status not recorded). Some clones in this sample may be carry-over from other donors' samples. The chain carries TRBV14 and TRBJ1-6; TRBD1 might be the D (5 bases). Source: cultured PBMCs, taken from culture after CMV antigen stimulation. The CDR3 nucleotides are TGTGCCAGCAGCACGACAGCTAATAATTCACCCCTCCACTTT. Amino acid sequence: CASSTTANNSPLHF.